Listed below are T cell receptor beta chains from one sample, sequenced in a study of T-cell memory formation after mild COVID-19. One entry per CDR3 protein, called by TCRdb with MiXCR from the 5' RACE reads. The data show 220,000 or so distinct CDR3 sequences, just over 9.5% seen once. Sequenced sample: PBMCs or a T cell subset sorted from them (not recorded which). Every receptor here comes from a man younger than 35 who had mild COVID-19 (a few samples of this study predate the infection). Cell type and time point are not known. Both conserved end residues are part of each CDR3. Each record gives: CDR3 protein, CDR3 DNA, J gene, clone size, V gene, D gene. The D gene is left open where the match is weak. Some rows have no size entry. The others give once, few or many, or a class for an expanded clone.

cdr3_aa: CATSDSGWDEQFF; cdr3_nt: TGTGCCACCAGTGATTCCGGTTGGGATGAGCAGTTCTTC; j_call: TRBJ2-1; clone_size: .; v_call: TRBV24-1; d_call: .
cdr3_aa: CASSDSGAHWYNYGYTF; cdr3_nt: TGTGCCAGCAGTGATTCGGGAGCTCATTGGTATAACTATGGCTACACCTTC; j_call: TRBJ1-2; clone_size: few; v_call: TRBV6-6; d_call: .
cdr3_aa: CASSSRDRGTGELFF; cdr3_nt: TGTGCCAGCAGTAGCCGGGACAGGGGCACCGGGGAGCTGTTTTTT; j_call: TRBJ2-2; clone_size: .; v_call: TRBV12-3/TRBV12-4; d_call: TRBD1
cdr3_aa: CASSLRRRFNEQFF; cdr3_nt: TGTGCCAGCAGCTTACGGCGCCGCTTCAATGAGCAGTTCTTC; j_call: TRBJ2-1; clone_size: few; v_call: TRBV5-6; d_call: .
cdr3_aa: CASTRTGRYEQFF; cdr3_nt: TGTGCCAGCACCCGGACAGGGAGGTATGAGCAGTTCTTC; j_call: TRBJ2-1; clone_size: .; v_call: TRBV7-2; d_call: TRBD1
cdr3_aa: CASSLEPLAGIQETQYF; cdr3_nt: TGCGCCAGCAGCTTGGAACCACTAGCGGGGATACAAGAGACCCAGTACTTC; j_call: TRBJ2-5; clone_size: many; v_call: TRBV5-1; d_call: TRBD2
cdr3_aa: CASSLVGRGAVSYNEQFF; cdr3_nt: TGTGCCAGCAGCTTAGTAGGGCGGGGGGCCGTCTCCTACAATGAGCAGTTCTTC; j_call: TRBJ2-1; clone_size: few; v_call: TRBV11-2; d_call: TRBD2
cdr3_aa: CASSLSTGKYNEQFF; cdr3_nt: TGTGCCAGCAGCTTATCGACAGGGAAATACAATGAGCAGTTCTTC; j_call: TRBJ2-1; clone_size: many; v_call: TRBV11-2; d_call: TRBD1
cdr3_aa: CASSPMDRYNEQFF; cdr3_nt: TGCGCCAGCAGCCCCATGGACAGATACAATGAGCAGTTCTTC; j_call: TRBJ2-1; clone_size: many; v_call: TRBV4-1; d_call: .
cdr3_aa: CASSLAGVYEQYF; cdr3_nt: TGCGCCAGCAGCCTAGCGGGGGTCTACGAGCAGTACTTC; j_call: TRBJ2-7; clone_size: few; v_call: TRBV5-1; d_call: TRBD2
cdr3_aa: CASSYTPRDEQYF; cdr3_nt: TGTGCCAGCAGTTATACCCCGCGGGACGAGCAGTACTTC; j_call: TRBJ2-7; clone_size: .; v_call: TRBV6-5; d_call: .
cdr3_aa: CASSVKGDEKLFF; cdr3_nt: TGTGCCAGCAGTGTTAAAGGTGATGAAAAACTGTTTTTT; j_call: TRBJ1-4; clone_size: .; v_call: TRBV12-3/TRBV12-4; d_call: .
cdr3_aa: CASSYGTGTSANEQFF; cdr3_nt: TGTGCCAGCAGTTACGGTACGGGGACATCGGCCAATGAGCAGTTCTTC; j_call: TRBJ2-1; clone_size: many; v_call: TRBV6-5; d_call: .
cdr3_aa: CASGLSGTEETQYF; cdr3_nt: TGTGCTAGTGGTTTGTCCGGGACCGAAGAGACCCAGTACTTC; j_call: TRBJ2-5; clone_size: few; v_call: TRBV12-5; d_call: .